These T cell receptor beta chains were read from a single sample in a study of cytomegalovirus exposure and HLA in healthy donors. Sequencing used immunoSEQ multiplex PCR; TCRdb keeps in-frame clones, though not all of them. The table shows 120,000 or so clones, with around 72% occurring only once. Sequencing input: PBMCs. These receptors all stem from a man in his thirties or forties in good health and CMV-seronegative. The CDR3 runs from the conserved cysteine through the conserved F or W. The D gene is left open where the match is weak. Only part of the rows carry a size: once, few, many, or a class if the clone is expanded.

clone size	V gene	D gene	J gene	CDR3 DNA	CDR3 protein
NA	TRBV5-1	TRBD1	TRBJ2-3	TGCGCCAGCAGCTTTAAACTAGGGGGCTCAGATACGCAGTATTTT	CASSFKLGGSDTQYF
NA	TRBV7-8	TRBD2	TRBJ2-7	TGTGCCAGCAGCTCCTGGGGGGGAACCTACGAGCAGTACTTC	CASSSWGGTYEQYF
NA	TRBV7-9	TRBD1	TRBJ2-1	TGTGCCAGCAGCTTAGGGACAGGGAGAGTCTTC	CASSLGTGRVF
few	TRBV7-7	NA	TRBJ1-2	TGTGCTAGCAGCGCCGACAGCAACTATGGCTACACCTTC	CASSADSNYGYTF
NA	TRBV5-1	NA	TRBJ2-1	TGCGCCAGCAGCTTGGGGACACGCTGGGATGAGCAGTTCTTC	CASSLGTRWDEQFF
NA	TRBV6-1	NA	TRBJ1-2	TGTGCCAGCAGCGGGAGAACACCTTTCTATGGCTACACCTTC	CASSGRTPFYGYTF
few	TRBV6-5	NA	TRBJ2-1	TGTGCCAGCAGCTCACTCGAGCCCCATATCGATGAGCAGTTCTTC	CASSSLEPHIDEQFF
few	TRBV7-7	NA	TRBJ2-3	TGTGCCAGCAGCTTAGAGGTCGGGGATACGCAGTATTTT	CASSLEVGDTQYF
NA	TRBV18	NA	TRBJ1-4	TGTGCCAGCTCACCCCGAGGGGGGGCATATAATGAAAAACTGTTTTTT	CASSPRGGAYNEKLFF
few	TRBV28	NA	TRBJ2-1	TGTGCCAGCAGTAATGGCAGGCTCTACTCCTACAATGAGCAGTTCTTC	CASSNGRLYSYNEQFF
once	TRBV5-1	TRBD2	TRBJ2-7	TGCGCCAGCAGCTGGGGGACTATCTCCTACGAGCAGTACTTC	CASSWGTISYEQYF
NA	TRBV7-3	NA	TRBJ2-1	TGTGCCAGCAGCTTAATGGGCGCGGGACTCACCTACAATGAGCAGTTCTTC	CASSLMGAGLTYNEQFF
once	TRBV7-6	TRBD2	TRBJ2-1	TGTGCCAGCAGCTCGCGACTAGCGGGGAATCCCAATGAGCAGTTCTTC	CASSSRLAGNPNEQFF
NA	TRBV13	TRBD1	TRBJ2-5	TGTGCCAGCACCACCCGACAGGGGGCGTGGGGAGAGTCCTTGCCGGGAGAGACCCAGTACTTC	CASTTRQGAWGESLPGETQYF
NA	TRBV28	NA	TRBJ1-1	TGTGCCAGCAGTTTGTGGGCTAACCCGGGGACTGAAGCTTTCTTT	CASSLWANPGTEAFF
NA	TRBV6-1	NA	TRBJ1-5	TGTGCCAGGAGGACATGGGTGGCTCAGCCCCAGCATTTT	CARRTWVAQPQHF
NA	TRBV6-5	TRBD2	TRBJ2-1	TGTGCCAGCAGTTACGGGGCGGGGGGAAAAAATGAGCAGTTCTTC	CASSYGAGGKNEQFF
NA	TRBV19	TRBD1	TRBJ1-6	TGTGCCACCCCAGGGGGCCATAATTCACCCCTCCACTTT	CATPGGHNSPLHF
NA	TRBV30	TRBD1	TRBJ1-5	TGTGCCTGGAGTGACGGGACAGGGGGCCATCAGCCCCAGCATTTT	CAWSDGTGGHQPQHF
few	TRBV5-4	NA	TRBJ1-2	TGTGCCAGCAGCCGGGACACTACGTTGGGGTATGGCTACACCTTC	CASSRDTTLGYGYTF
NA	TRBV30	TRBD2	TRBJ2-2	TGTGCCCGGACGCGAGCGGGGGGAGGAACCGGGGAGCTGTTTTTT	CARTRAGGGTGELFF
NA	TRBV19	TRBD2	TRBJ2-2	TGTGCCAGTAGTATCTTAGCGGGGGGGCCTGGGGAGCTGTTTTTT	CASSILAGGPGELFF
NA	TRBV27	NA	TRBJ2-7	TGTGCCAGCAGTTGGGGGGTTAGGGCAGGCTTCTACGAGCAGTACTTC	CASSWGVRAGFYEQYF
NA	TRBV21-1	NA	TRBJ1-2	TGTGCCAGCAGCACTAAAAAGCAGGGTTTTTTCGGCTATGGCTACACCTTC	CASSTKKQGFFGYGYTF
NA	TRBV29-1	NA	TRBJ2-5	TGCAGCGGAACTCCTTCTAGCAGAGAGACCCAGTACTTC	CSGTPSSRETQYF
NA	TRBV7-3	TRBD2	TRBJ2-3	TGTGCCAGCAGGCGAGACGGGACTAGCGGCGGTACGCAGTATTTT	CASRRDGTSGGTQYF
NA	TRBV29-1	TRBD2	TRBJ2-1	TGCAGCGTTGTTTCTAGCGGGGGCTACAATGAGCAGTTCTTC	CSVVSSGGYNEQFF
NA	TRBV6-1	TRBD1	TRBJ1-5	TGTGCCAGCAGTGAAGCGCTGGACAGGGGAGGTGGACAGCCCCAGCATTTT	CASSEALDRGGGQPQHF
NA	TRBV5-8	NA	TRBJ2-2	TGTGCCAGCAGCTTGGGACAGACCTTCGGGGAGCTGTTTTTT	CASSLGQTFGELFF
NA	TRBV11-2	TRBD1	TRBJ2-1	TGTGCCAGCAGCTCGGGACAGATCCATGAGCAGTTCTTC	CASSSGQIHEQFF
NA	TRBV11-2	NA	TRBJ1-1	TGTGCCAGCAGCTTTCAGGAGAACACTGAAGCTTTCTTT	CASSFQENTEAFF
NA	TRBV5-1	NA	TRBJ2-7	TGCGCCAGCAGCGGGTCCACAGGGTCCTACGAGCAGTACTTC	CASSGSTGSYEQYF
NA	TRBV4-1	TRBD2	TRBJ2-1	TGCGCCAGCAGCCATGGGGCCGGGACTAGCGGGGTTTCCGCAAACAATGAGCAGTTCTTC	CASSHGAGTSGVSANNEQFF
NA	TRBV7-3	NA	TRBJ2-3	TGTGCCAGCAGCATCGGAGCCCGGGCAGATACGCAGTATTTT	CASSIGARADTQYF
few	TRBV7-8	NA	TRBJ2-7	TGTGCCAGCAGGCAGGGGCCGGCCTACGAGCAGTACTTC	CASRQGPAYEQYF
few	TRBV7-9	NA	TRBJ1-1	TGTGCCAGCAATACCGGAAGGGGGACGGGGAACACTGAAGCTTTCTTT	CASNTGRGTGNTEAFF
NA	TRBV2	NA	TRBJ2-1	TGTGCCAGCAGTGAAGAAGTCGGGGAGCGGGCCTTTTGGAAGAGCTCCTACAATGAGCAGTTCTTC	CASSEEVGERAFWKSSYNEQFF
NA	TRBV27	TRBD2	TRBJ2-3	TGTGCCAGCAGTTTATGGCGGACTAGCGGGGACCGCACAGATACGCAGTATTTT	CASSLWRTSGDRTDTQYF
NA	TRBV27	NA	TRBJ2-7	TGTGCCAGCAGTTTCCAGGACACCTCCTACGAGCAGTACTTC	CASSFQDTSYEQYF
NA	TRBV7-6	NA	TRBJ2-7	TGTGCCAGCAGCCCCGGACTCGGCTACGAGCAGTACTTC	CASSPGLGYEQYF
NA	TRBV7-9	NA	TRBJ2-7	TGTGCCAGCAGCTTAGGCCAAACAGGCAGAACCTACGAGCAGTACTTC	CASSLGQTGRTYEQYF
NA	TRBV30	NA	TRBJ1-2	TGTGCCTGGGGAAGGGAGGGCTACACCTTC	CAWGREGYTF
NA	TRBV14	NA	TRBJ2-1	TGTGCCAGCAGCTTCGGAGGGGGGGTCTCCTACAATGAGCAGTTCTTC	CASSFGGGVSYNEQFF
NA	TRBV19	TRBD2	TRBJ2-1	TGTGCCAGTAGTAAACTAGCGGGGGTCTACAATGAGCAGTTCTTC	CASSKLAGVYNEQFF
NA	TRBV19	NA	TRBJ2-7	TGTGCCAGTAGTATAGGAGGAGCCCACTACGAGCAGTACTTC	CASSIGGAHYEQYF
once	TRBV5-4	NA	TRBJ1-3	TGTGCCAGCAGCTTGGAGAGTGGAAACACCATATATTTT	CASSLESGNTIYF
once	TRBV30	NA	TRBJ1-5	TGTGCCTGGAGACAGGGTAGCAATCAGCCCCAGCATTTT	CAWRQGSNQPQHF
NA	TRBV27	TRBD1	TRBJ2-7	TGTGCCAGCAGGGTCCATCAGGGGACAGGGGTTGGGCAGTACTTC	CASRVHQGTGVGQYF